This entry features one TCR beta chain sequence. The data stem from a study of blood T cell repertoires in COVID-19. This CDR3 contains 15 residues. Germline values: CDR1 SGHKS, CDR2 YYEKEE (reference sequence). V lost 1 base to trimming and J lost 8 bases, with 15 bases between them. The assay was immunoSEQ multiplex PCR, and TCRdb's table has in-frame clones only and misses some. The sample includes 100,000 or so clones, roughly 92% of them seen just once. V gene TRBV5-5 combines with J gene TRBJ1-4, with a weak D call TRBD1 (6 bases). Input material: peripheral blood. The sequence was obtained from a man in his sixties or seventies with acute or convalescent COVID-19. The CDR3 bases are TGTGCCAGCAGCTTGCAGATCAGGGGTCGGGAAAAACTGTTTTTT. It encodes CASSLQIRGREKLFF.